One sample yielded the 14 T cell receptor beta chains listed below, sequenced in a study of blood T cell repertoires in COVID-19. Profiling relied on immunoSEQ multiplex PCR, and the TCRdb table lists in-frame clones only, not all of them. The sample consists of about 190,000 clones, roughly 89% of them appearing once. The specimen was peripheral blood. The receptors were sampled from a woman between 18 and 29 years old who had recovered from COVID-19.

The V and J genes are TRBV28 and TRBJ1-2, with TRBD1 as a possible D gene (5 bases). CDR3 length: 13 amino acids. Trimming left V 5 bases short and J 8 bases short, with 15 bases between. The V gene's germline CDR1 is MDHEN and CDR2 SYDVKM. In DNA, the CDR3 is TGTGCCAGCAGTCCCGCGCGGGGGTACGGCTACACCTTC. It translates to CASSPARGYGYTF.

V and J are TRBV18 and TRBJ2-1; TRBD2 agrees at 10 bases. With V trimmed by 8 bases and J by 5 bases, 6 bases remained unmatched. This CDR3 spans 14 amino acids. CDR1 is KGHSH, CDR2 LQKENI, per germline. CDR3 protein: CASTRAGGDNEQFF. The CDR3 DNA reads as TGTGCCAGCACCCGAGCGGGGGGGGACAATGAGCAGTTCTTC.

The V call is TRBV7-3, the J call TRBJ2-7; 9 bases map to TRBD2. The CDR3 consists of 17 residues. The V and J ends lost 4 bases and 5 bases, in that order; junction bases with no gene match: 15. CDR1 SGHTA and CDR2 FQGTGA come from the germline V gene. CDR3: CASSWNRCSGRQDEQYV. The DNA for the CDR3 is TGTGCCAGCAGCTGGAATCGGTGTAGCGGGAGACAGGACGAGCAGTACGTC.

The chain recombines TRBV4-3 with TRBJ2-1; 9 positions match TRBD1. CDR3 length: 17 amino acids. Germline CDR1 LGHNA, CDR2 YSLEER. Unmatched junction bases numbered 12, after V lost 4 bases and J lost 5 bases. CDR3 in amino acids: CASSLIGGQGKNNEQFF. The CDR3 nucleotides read TGCGCCAGCAGCCTCATAGGGGGACAGGGAAAGAACAATGAGCAGTTCTTC.

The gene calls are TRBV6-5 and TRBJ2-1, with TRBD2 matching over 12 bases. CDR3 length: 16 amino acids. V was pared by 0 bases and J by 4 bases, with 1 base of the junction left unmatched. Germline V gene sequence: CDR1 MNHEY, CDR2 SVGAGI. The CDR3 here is CASSYSGLAGYNEQFF. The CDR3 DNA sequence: TGTGCCAGCAGTTACTCGGGACTAGCGGGTTACAATGAGCAGTTCTTC.

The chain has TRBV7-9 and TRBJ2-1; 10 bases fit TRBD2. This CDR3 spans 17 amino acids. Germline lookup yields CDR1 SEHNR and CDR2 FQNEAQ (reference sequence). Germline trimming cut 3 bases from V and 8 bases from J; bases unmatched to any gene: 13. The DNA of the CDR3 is TGTGCCAGCAGCTTTCTCAAAGCGGGAGGGCCTGGGTATGAGCAGTTCTTC. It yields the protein CASSFLKAGGPGYEQFF.

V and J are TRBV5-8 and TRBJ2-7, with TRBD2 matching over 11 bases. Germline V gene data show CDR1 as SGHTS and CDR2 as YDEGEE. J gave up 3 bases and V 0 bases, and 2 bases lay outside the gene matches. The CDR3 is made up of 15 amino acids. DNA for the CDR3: TGTGCCAGCAGCTTGGGAGGGACTAGCGGCTACGAGCAGTACTTC. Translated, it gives CASSLGGTSGYEQYF.

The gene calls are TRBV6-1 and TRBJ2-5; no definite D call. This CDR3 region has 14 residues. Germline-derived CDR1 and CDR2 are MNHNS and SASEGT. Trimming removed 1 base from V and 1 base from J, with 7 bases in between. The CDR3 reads CASSEGRFQETQYF. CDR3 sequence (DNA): TGTGCCAGCAGTGAAGGGAGATTCCAAGAGACCCAGTACTTC.

CDR3 sequence: CASRLAARISNEQFF. The CDR3 coding sequence is TGTGCCAGTAGGTTAGCCGCACGTATTTCCAATGAGCAGTTCTTC. The chain links TRBV19 to TRBJ2-1, with D unclear. V lost 6 bases to trimming and J lost 6 bases, with 18 bases between them. The CDR3 length is 15 residues. Germline V gene sequence: CDR1 LNHDA, CDR2 SQIVND (reference sequence).

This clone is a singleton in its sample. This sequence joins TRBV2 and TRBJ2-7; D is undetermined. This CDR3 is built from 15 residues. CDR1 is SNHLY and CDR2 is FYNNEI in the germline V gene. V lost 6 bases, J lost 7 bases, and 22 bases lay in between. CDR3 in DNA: TGTGCCAGCAGCCCCCCGCGTGAGGAGTCTATGGAGCAGTACGTC. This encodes CASSPPREESMEQYV.

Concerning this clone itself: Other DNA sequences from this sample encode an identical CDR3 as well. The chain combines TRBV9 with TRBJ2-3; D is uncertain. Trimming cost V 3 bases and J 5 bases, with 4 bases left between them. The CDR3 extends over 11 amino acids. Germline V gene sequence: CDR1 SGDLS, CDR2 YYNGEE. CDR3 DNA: TGTGCCAGCAGCGCAGGAGATACGCAGTATTTT. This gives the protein CASSAGDTQYF. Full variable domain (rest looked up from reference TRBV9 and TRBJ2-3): DSGVTQTPKHLITATGQRVTLRCSPRSGDLSVYWYQQSLDQGLQFLIQYYNGEERAKGNILERFSAQQFPDLHSELNLSSLELGDSALYFCASSAGDTQYFGPGTRLTVL.

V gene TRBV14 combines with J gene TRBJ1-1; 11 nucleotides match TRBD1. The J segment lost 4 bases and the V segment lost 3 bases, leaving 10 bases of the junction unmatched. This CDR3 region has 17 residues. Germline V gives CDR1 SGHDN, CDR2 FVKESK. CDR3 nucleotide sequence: TGTGCCAGCAGCCAGGTCCCGGGACAGGGGGGCACCACTGAAGCTTTCTTT. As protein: CASSQVPGQGGTTEAFF.

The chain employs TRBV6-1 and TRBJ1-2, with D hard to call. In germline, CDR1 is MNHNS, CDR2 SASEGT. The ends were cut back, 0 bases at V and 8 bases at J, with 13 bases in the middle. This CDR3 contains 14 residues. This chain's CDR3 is CASSEANRGGGYTF. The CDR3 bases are TGTGCCAGCAGTGAAGCGAATCGGGGAGGGGGCTACACCTTC.

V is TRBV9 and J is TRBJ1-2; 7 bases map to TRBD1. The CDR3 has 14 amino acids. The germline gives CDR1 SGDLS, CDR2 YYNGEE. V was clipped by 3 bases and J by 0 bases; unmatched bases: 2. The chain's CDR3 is CASSAGTANYGYTF. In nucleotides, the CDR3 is TGTGCCAGCAGCGCCGGGACAGCTAACTATGGCTACACCTTC.